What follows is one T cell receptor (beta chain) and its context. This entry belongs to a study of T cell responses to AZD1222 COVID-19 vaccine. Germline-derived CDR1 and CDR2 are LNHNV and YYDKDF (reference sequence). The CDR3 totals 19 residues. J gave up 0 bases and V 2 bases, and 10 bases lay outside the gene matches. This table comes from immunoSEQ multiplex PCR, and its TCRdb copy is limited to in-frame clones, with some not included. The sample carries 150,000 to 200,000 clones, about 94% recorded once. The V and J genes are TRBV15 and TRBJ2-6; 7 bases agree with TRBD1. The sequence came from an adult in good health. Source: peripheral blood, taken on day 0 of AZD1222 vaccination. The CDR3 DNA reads TGTGCCACCAGCAGATCCGAGGGGGCAAGTAACTCTGGGGCCAACGTCCTGACTTTC. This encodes CATSRSEGASNSGANVLTF.